A selection of T cell receptor beta chains follows, all from one sample in a study of monozygotic twins with inflammatory bowel disease. TCRdb re-called the 5' RACE reads, yielding one record per CDR3 amino acid sequence without DNA. Across approximately 330,000 distinct CDR3 sequences, the top ten clones capture 2% to 2.5% of the sample. The specimen sequenced was blood. The receptors derive from a human donor with ulcerative colitis or Crohn's disease, or a healthy co-twin of an affected twin (not recorded which). Both conserved end residues are part of each CDR3.

CDR3 protein: CSARDQWYNEQFF; J gene: TRBJ2-1; V gene: TRBV20-1
CDR3 protein: CAWSWYRSQETQYF; J gene: TRBJ2-5; V gene: TRBV30
CDR3 protein: CSVSLQWDEQFF; J gene: TRBJ2-1; V gene: TRBV29-1
CDR3 protein: CSVAAGTTDTQYF; J gene: TRBJ2-3; V gene: TRBV29-1
CDR3 protein: CASSSAVVPNEQFF; J gene: TRBJ2-1; V gene: TRBV6-1
CDR3 protein: CSAAIYGTGEKLFF; J gene: TRBJ1-4; V gene: TRBV20-1
CDR3 protein: CASSLTVSVASQETQYF; J gene: TRBJ2-5; V gene: TRBV12-3/TRBV12-4
CDR3 protein: CASSYQGETQYF; J gene: TRBJ2-5; V gene: TRBV6-5
CDR3 protein: CASSISYNEQFF; J gene: TRBJ2-1; V gene: TRBV7-6
CDR3 protein: CATRGTSGNNEQFF; J gene: TRBJ2-1; V gene: TRBV2